A single sample is the source of the 25 T cell receptor beta chains below, sequenced in a study of identical twins. TCRdb re-called the 5' RACE reads with MiXCR, one entry per CDR3 protein. This sample has 450,000 or so distinct CDR3 sequences; 20% to 25% occur once, and the top ten carry about 2.7%. The same specimen was also included in a second study, on T cells expressing NK-cell markers.

Sequenced sample: CD4+ T cells sorted from blood. These receptors all come from a woman between 18 and 30 years old in good health.

The V gene is TRBV20-1, the J gene TRBJ2-2, with D maybe TRBD2 (7 bases). This CDR3 has 15 amino acids. Germline V CDR1 and CDR2: DFQATT, SNEGSKA (reference sequence). V was trimmed by 1 base and J by 3 bases, leaving 12 bases between them. The DNA for the CDR3 is TGCAGTGCTAGAGTGGGGGGGCGCGACACCGGGGAGCTGTTTTTT. Its protein product is CSARVGGRDTGELFF.

In its sample, this clonotype was seen a few times. The V and J genes are TRBV6-5 and TRBJ1-1; D is unresolved. With 4 bases removed from V and 1 base from J, the gap between germline ends came to 10 bases. This CDR3 is 14 amino acids long. Germline loops: CDR1 MNHEY, CDR2 SVGAGI. CDR3 sequence: CASSSLRANTEAFF. For the CDR3, the DNA is TGTGCCAGCAGTTCCTTGCGGGCGAACACTGAAGCTTTCTTT.

This clonotype has a handful of counts. The gene calls are TRBV5-1 and TRBJ1-2; 9 nucleotides match TRBD1. The CDR3 extends over 13 amino acids. V dropped 0 bases and J dropped 8; count of bases not matched to a gene: 2. The germline gives CDR1 SGHRS, CDR2 YFSETQ. The DNA for the CDR3 is TGCGCCAGCAGCTTGGACAGGGGGCAAGGCTACACCTTC. This encodes CASSLDRGQGYTF.

The chain combines TRBV7-6 with TRBJ2-1, with D perhaps assigned TRBD1 or TRBD2 (6 bases each). The germline gives CDR1 SGHVS, CDR2 FNYEAQ. The CDR3 has 15 residues. V dropped 6 bases and J dropped 5 bases, with 17 bases sitting between them. The CDR3 region has the DNA TGTGCCAGCAGGTACAGGGACTTTCAGGACAATGAGCAGTTCTTC. Amino acids: CASRYRDFQDNEQFF.

The genes are TRBV10-3 and TRBJ2-7, with 7 bases that match TRBD1. Per the germline V gene, CDR1 is ENHRY and CDR2 is SYGVKD. V lost 5 bases and J lost 10; bases outside the gene matches: 14. CDR3 size: 14 residues. For the CDR3, the DNA is TGTGCCATCAGTTTTAATGTATACGAGGGGGCCCAGTACTTC. Translated: CAISFNVYEGAQYF.

The gene calls are TRBV20-1 and TRBJ2-5; 7 nucleotides align to TRBD2. Unmatched junction bases numbered 9, after V lost 5 bases and J lost 6 bases. The CDR3 has 13 residues. Per germline, CDR1 DFQATT and CDR2 SNEGSKA (reference sequence). For the CDR3, the DNA is TGCAGTGCTGAACCGGGACTATATAAGACCCAGTACTTC. This gives the protein CSAEPGLYKTQYF.

This clonotype was picked up a small number of times. The rearrangement links TRBV15 to TRBJ2-7; 9 nucleotides align to TRBD2. V lost 3 bases and J lost 4; bases outside the gene matches: 7. This CDR3 is built from 15 residues. The germline V gene has CDR1 LNHNV and CDR2 YYDKDF (reference sequence). CDR3 in amino acids: CATSRDLSGGYEQYF. The CDR3 region has the DNA TGTGCCACCAGCAGGGACCTTAGCGGGGGTTACGAGCAGTACTTC.

As DNA, the CDR3 is TGTGCCAGCAGGCGTGGGTTGAGCACAGATACGCAGTATTTT. This translates into CASRRGLSTDTQYF. The J gene is TRBJ2-3, the V gene TRBV6-1; no definite D call. Germline V gene lookup returns CDR1 MNHNS and CDR2 SASEGT. CDR3 length: 14 residues. Trimming shortened V by 6 bases and J by 0 bases, and 10 bases separated the two germline ends.

V usage is TRBV20-1 and J usage is TRBJ2-3; D gene uncertain. CDR3 size: 11 residues. Trimming shortened V by 7 bases and J by 2 bases, and 7 bases separated the two germline ends. Germline V CDR1 and CDR2: DFQATT, SNEGSKA (reference sequence). CDR3 in DNA: TGCAGTGTTTATATCACAGATACGCAGTATTTT. Translation: CSVYITDTQYF.

The chain links TRBV10-3 to TRBJ2-1, with 8 bases matching TRBD2. This CDR3 contains 15 residues. J gave up 10 bases and V 2 bases, and 10 bases lay outside the gene matches. Germline CDR1 reads ENHRY; CDR2 reads SYGVKD. CDR3 bases: TGTGCCATCAGTGAGGGGGGCGGGGGGTTTGAGGAGCAGTTCTTC. The encoded protein is CAISEGGGGFEEQFF.

The chain combines TRBV20-1 with TRBJ2-1, with TRBD2 matching over 10 bases. Per germline, CDR1 DFQATT and CDR2 SNEGSKA (reference sequence). The CDR3 sequence is 15 residues long. Trimming took 6 bases from V and 5 from J; bases not matched to a gene: 10. Written as DNA, the CDR3 is TGCAGTGCCGGAAGAAGCGGGAGGGACAACAATGAGCAGTTCTTC. This codes for CSAGRSGRDNNEQFF.

The sample holds many counts of this clonotype. The CDR3 loop reads CASSHYQDTGELFF. The CDR3 DNA follows: TGTGCCAGCAGCCATTATCAGGACACCGGGGAGCTGTTTTTT. V is TRBV3-1 and J is TRBJ2-2; D is unclear. Germline V gene data show CDR1 as LGHDT and CDR2 as YNNKEL (reference sequence). Trimming cost V 3 bases and J 3 bases, with 8 bases left between them. There are 14 residues in the CDR3.

CDR3 coding DNA: TGTGCCAGCAGCGGAGGGCGGTTGGACACTGAAGCTTTCTTT. It translates to CASSGGRLDTEAFF. The chain has TRBV7-2 and TRBJ1-1; the D is unclear. With 5 bases removed from V and 3 bases from J, the gap between germline ends came to 13 bases. CDR3 length: 14 residues. From germline, CDR1 is SGHTA and CDR2 FQGNSA.

The V call is TRBV4-3, the J call TRBJ2-1; D gene ambiguous. This CDR3 is 13 amino acids long. Germline V CDR1 and CDR2: LGHNA, YSLEER. Trimming pared 7 bases from V and 9 bases from J, leaving 16 bases between. CDR3 bases: TGCGCCAGCACCCCCCGGTGGGGTAGTGAGCAGTTCTTC. The encoded protein is CASTPRWGSEQFF.

This clonotype was observed a handful of times. This chain's CDR3 is CASSLGTPEAFF. In nucleotides, the CDR3 is TGCGCCAGCAGCTTGGGAACACCTGAAGCTTTCTTT. The chain carries TRBV5-1 and TRBJ1-1; D gene ambiguous. CDR1 is SGHRS, CDR2 YFSETQ, per germline. The germline V and J ends were trimmed by 0 bases and 6 bases, with 6 bases remaining between them. The length of the CDR3 is 12 residues. The full variable domain, with the rest looked up from reference TRBV5-1 and TRBJ1-1, is KAGVTQTPRYLIKTRGQQVTLSCSPISGHRSVSWYQQTPGQGLQFLFEYFSETQRNKGNFPGRFSGRQFSNSRSEMNVSTLELGDSALYLCASSLGTPEAFFGQGTRLTVV.

This sequence joins TRBV28 and TRBJ2-1; TRBD2 matches at 7 bases. The CDR3 totals 15 residues. Trimming cost V 1 base and J 5 bases; bases outside gene matches: 5. CDR1 and CDR2 (germline): MDHEN, SYDVKM. The CDR3 loop reads CASSLSASGNNEQFF. As DNA, the CDR3 is TGTGCCAGCAGTTTATCGGCTAGCGGTAACAATGAGCAGTTCTTC.

This clonotype showed up just a few times. CDR3 DNA sequence: TGTGCCAGCAGCCCCTATGGGGGAACCTACGAGCAGTACTTC. It is translated as CASSPYGGTYEQYF. The chain is built from TRBV12-3 or TRBV12-4 and TRBJ2-7; either TRBD1 or TRBD2 may supply D (5 bases each). V lost 6 bases to trimming and J lost 2 bases, with 14 bases between them. The CDR3 is 14 amino acids.

The V and J genes are TRBV12-3 or TRBV12-4 and TRBJ1-6; no reliable D call. V gave up 6 bases and J gave up 5 bases, with 11 bases separating them. The CDR3 is 14 residues long. CDR3 bases: TGTGCCAGCAGGTCACAGAGAGATAATTCACCCCTCCACTTT. Protein: CASRSQRDNSPLHF.

The rearrangement links TRBV29-1 to TRBJ2-7; the match to TRBD1 covers 9 bases. CDR3 length equals 13 residues. The V and J ends lost 6 bases and 5 bases, in that order; junction bases with no gene match: 8. Germline V gene lookup returns CDR1 SQVTM and CDR2 ANQGSEA. The CDR3 bases are TGCAGCGTCACGGGACAGGGACCCGACGAGCAGTACTTC. It specifies CSVTGQGPDEQYF.

The rearrangement links TRBV11-1 to TRBJ1-1; unclear D gene. The V end lost 3 bases, the J end lost 1 base, and 21 bases lay between the germline ends. CDR3 length equals 18 residues. The V gene's germline CDR1 is SGHAT and CDR2 FQDESV (reference sequence). The CDR3 loop is CASSFHQMPPNRNTEAFF. CDR3 bases: TGTGCCAGCAGCTTCCATCAGATGCCCCCGAACAGGAACACTGAAGCTTTCTTT.

The chain employs TRBV27 and TRBJ1-1; D might be TRBD1 (5 bases). V was trimmed by 5 bases and J by 2 bases, leaving 15 bases between them. The CDR3 totals 15 residues. The germline V gene encodes CDR1 MNHEY and CDR2 SMNVEV (reference sequence). The CDR3 sequence is CASSALRGSNTEAFF. The CDR3 coding sequence is TGTGCCAGCAGTGCCCTTCGGGGGAGCAACACTGAAGCTTTCTTT.

The V and J genes are TRBV6-1 and TRBJ2-1; no reliable D call. Trimming stripped 6 bases from V and 5 bases from J, with 14 bases between. The CDR3 sequence is 14 residues long. Germline CDR1 and CDR2: MNHNS and SASEGT. This chain's CDR3 is CASSGRNSDNEQFF. The CDR3 DNA follows: TGTGCCAGCAGCGGACGAAACAGTGACAATGAGCAGTTCTTC.

J is TRBJ1-1 and V is TRBV20-1; D is unresolved. Germline V gives CDR1 DFQATT, CDR2 SNEGSKA (reference sequence). CDR3 length: 13 residues. V lost 7 bases to trimming and J lost 8 bases, with 20 bases between them. This chain's CDR3 is CSGLGSPKVEAFF. CDR3 nucleotides: TGCAGTGGTCTAGGGTCACCGAAAGTGGAAGCTTTCTTT.

The rearrangement joins TRBV9 to TRBJ2-7; D unclear. Trimming left V 0 bases short and J 2 bases short, with 12 bases between. The germline V gene encodes CDR1 SGDLS and CDR2 YYNGEE. This CDR3 has 15 amino acids. The DNA of the CDR3 is TGTGCCAGCAGCGTAGGTGGCTCCCTTGCCTACGAGCAGTACTTC. Protein product: CASSVGGSLAYEQYF.

V is TRBV9 and J is TRBJ2-7, with 9 bases matching TRBD1. Unmatched junction bases numbered 11, after V lost 4 bases and J lost 0 bases. CDR1 is SGDLS, CDR2 YYNGEE, per germline. The CDR3 is made up of 17 amino acids. The chain's CDR3 is CASSPQGTGYLSYEQYF. DNA for the CDR3: TGTGCCAGCAGCCCTCAGGGGACAGGGTATCTCTCCTACGAGCAGTACTTC.